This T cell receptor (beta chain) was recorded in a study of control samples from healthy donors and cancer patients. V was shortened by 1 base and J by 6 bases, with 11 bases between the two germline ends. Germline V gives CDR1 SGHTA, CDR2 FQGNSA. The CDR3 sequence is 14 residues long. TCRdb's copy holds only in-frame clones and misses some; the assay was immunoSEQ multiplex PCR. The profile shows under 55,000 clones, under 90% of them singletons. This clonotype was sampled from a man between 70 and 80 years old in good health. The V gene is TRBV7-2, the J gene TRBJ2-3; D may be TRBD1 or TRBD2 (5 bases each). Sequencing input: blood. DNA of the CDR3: TGTGCCAGCAGCTTAGACGGGGCTAGGGATACGCAGTATTTT. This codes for CASSLDGARDTQYF.